This T cell receptor (beta chain) was observed in a study of T cell responses to AZD1222 COVID-19 vaccine. Study-wide results and limits: Among those given AZD1222, only five or six were seropositive at baseline. Regions 160-218 and 743-854 held dominance among vaccine-associated CD4 TCRs, which spanned spike. A rise in Spike-specific TCR breadth and depth followed two AZD1222 doses.

About this clone: Antigen unknown.

Germline CDR1 SGHTS, CDR2 YDEGEE. V lost 3 bases, J lost 4 bases, and 26 bases lay in between. There are 18 residues in the CDR3. Clones were read by immunoSEQ multiplex PCR, and TCRdb kept only the in-frame ones, dropping some. The sample has roughly 42,000 clones; about 88% are singletons. The gene calls are TRBV5-8 and TRBJ2-7; the D gene is possibly TRBD2 (5 bases). This receptor was identified in an adult who received the MenACWY meningococcal vaccine as a control. The sequencing used peripheral blood, collected 28 days after the second dose of the MenACWY control vaccine. The CDR3 coding sequence is TGTGCCAGCAGCTACCCGACTCGTTCTAGGGCTCGCGGGTACGAGCAGTACTTC. Amino acids: CASSYPTRSRARGYEQYF.